These 2 T cell receptor beta chains came from one sample sequenced in a study of T cell responses to AZD1222 COVID-19 vaccine. The protocol was immunoSEQ multiplex PCR, while the TCRdb copy is restricted to in-frame clones and leaves out a portion. The data hold around 120,000 clones, with around 92% observed a single time. Source: peripheral blood, taken on day 0 of AZD1222 vaccination. Source of these receptors: an adult in good health.

The CDR3 loop reads CASRERQGFYEQYF. CDR3 coding DNA: TGTGCCAGCAGAGAAAGACAGGGGTTCTACGAGCAGTACTTC. The chain joins TRBV2 to TRBJ2-7; 8 bases match TRBD1. CDR1 is SNHLY, CDR2 FYNNEI, per germline. The V and J ends lost 6 bases and 3 bases, in that order; junction bases with no gene match: 7. The CDR3 sequence is 14 residues long.

The V and J genes are TRBV24-1 and TRBJ1-4, with D maybe TRBD1 (5 bases). CDR1 KGHDR and CDR2 SFDVKD come from the germline V gene. Trimming removed 3 bases from V and 9 bases from J, with 13 bases in between. The CDR3 length is 14 residues. CDR3 bases: TGTGCCACCAGTGATCGGGGCGAAGGGAAAAAACTGTTTTTT. Translating it yields CATSDRGEGKKLFF.